This record covers a single T cell receptor (beta chain). Data came from immunoSEQ multiplex PCR; TCRdb stores just in-frame clones and leaves some out. Here the sample spans tens of thousands of clones, around 93% being singletons. CDR3 length equals 13 residues. The germline gives CDR1 MNHEY, CDR2 SMNVEV (reference sequence). Trimming shortened V by 3 bases and J by 2 bases, and 7 bases separated the two germline ends. These data belong to a study of T cell changes during pregnancy in multiple sclerosis. Specimen: CD8+ T cells from peripheral blood mononuclear cells, collected before pregnancy. The chain uses TRBV27 and TRBJ1-2; D is unresolved. This TCR was recovered from a female donor with multiple sclerosis, enrolled in a pregnancy study. The CDR3 coding sequence is TGTGCCAGCAGTTTTGGGCAGAACTATGGCTACACCTTC. Translated, it gives CASSFGQNYGYTF.